The clone carrying this T cell receptor beta chain was counted only a few times. Its antigen is still unknown. The iRepertoire nested amplicon-rescue multiplex PCR amplified TCR alpha and beta CDR3s from RNA. TCRdb reanalysed the multiplex PCR reads using MiXCR and keeps one entry per CDR3 protein. Among 95,000 to 110,000 distinct CDR3 sequences listed, around 28% were seen once. This sample is drawn from a study of glioma-infiltrating T cells. Findings of the study overall: Above-expected tissue-blood divergence occurred in all gliomas, most in low-grade ones. Tissue and blood shared very few CDR3 sequences.

This CDR3 has 12 residues. V lost 7 bases and J lost 6, with 9 bases in between. The chain joins TRBV12-3 or TRBV12-4 to TRBJ1-4; perhaps TRBD1 as D (5 bases). The source material was glioma tissue, nonneoplastic brain tissue, or PBMCs (not recorded which). The source of this sequence is a human donor with low-grade glioma or glioblastoma, undergoing nonglioma brain surgery, or in good health (not recorded which). CDR3 DNA: TGTGCCAGCATTGGGGGGGATGAAAAACTGTTTTTT. Translation gives CASIGGDEKLFF.